These 19 T cell receptor beta chains share one sample of origin, sequenced in a study of cytomegalovirus exposure and HLA in healthy donors. The primer mix had 60 Vbeta and 13 Jbeta primers. Only in-frame clones appear in the TCRdb table, and some are missing; sequencing was by immunoSEQ multiplex PCR. Altogether 100,000 to 150,000 clones are present, over 65% being singletons, with the ten largest covering approximately 3.6%. The sequenced sample was PBMCs. These receptors all come from a young man in good health and CMV-seronegative.

The count of this clone is one. The chain employs TRBV6-1 and TRBJ2-7; no clear D gene. The V end lost 3 bases, the J end lost 0 bases, and 9 bases lay between the germline ends. The CDR3 length is 14 residues. Looked up from germline, CDR1 is MNHNS and CDR2 is SASEGT. Written as DNA, the CDR3 is TGTGCCAGCAGTGACAGGCCACTCTCCTACGAGCAGTACTTC. Residues: CASSDRPLSYEQYF.

This chain links TRBV29-1 with TRBJ1-1, with TRBD1 identical over 7 bases. The germline gives CDR1 SQVTM, CDR2 ANQGSEA. V lost 6 bases to trimming and J lost 6 bases; unmatched junction nucleotides: 4. The CDR3 totals 11 residues. CDR3 bases: TGCAGCGTCGGGACAGTCTCTGAAGCTTTCTTT. Protein sequence: CSVGTVSEAFF.

This chain connects TRBV5-6 to TRBJ2-2; 7 nucleotides line up with TRBD2. CDR3 length equals 15 residues. CDR1 and CDR2 (germline): SGHDT, YYEEEE. J lost 7 bases, V lost 5 bases, and 11 bases had no gene match. CDR3: CASSPRGVTVGELFF. CDR3 nucleotide sequence: TGTGCCAGCAGTCCTCGGGGGGTTACGGTCGGGGAGCTGTTTTTT.

This chain joins TRBV27 and TRBJ1-3, with D possibly matching TRBD1 (5 bases). Germline CDR1 reads MNHEY; CDR2 reads SMNVEV (reference sequence). This CDR3 is built from 15 residues. Trimming took off 2 bases at V and 3 bases at J, with 11 bases between the two ends. The CDR3 loop reads CASSLRAGNGNTIYF. The CDR3 DNA sequence: TGTGCCAGCAGTTTAAGGGCAGGGAATGGAAACACCATATATTTT.

Sample share makes this clone medium-sized. The chain employs TRBV6-7 and TRBJ1-5, with D possibly TRBD1 on 5 matching bases. TRBV6-7 is classed as an ORF, of uncertain function. The V end lost 8 bases, the J end lost 2 bases, and 13 bases lay between the germline ends. The CDR3 is 14 residues long. This CDR3 is CASQGQHGNQPQHF. The CDR3 DNA is TGTGCCAGCCAGGGCCAGCACGGCAATCAGCCCCAGCATTTT.

This clone was found many times. The gene calls are TRBV6-1 and TRBJ2-5, with D perhaps matching TRBD1 (6 bases). The CDR3 is 15 residues long. Germline CDR1 and CDR2: MNHNS and SASEGT. The V end lost 1 base, the J end lost 1 base, and 10 bases lay between the germline ends. The CDR3 DNA reads TGTGCCAGCAGTGAAGGCCAGGGGCCCCAAGAGACCCAGTACTTC. The encoded protein is CASSEGQGPQETQYF.

This clone was observed a single time. This rearrangement joins TRBV28 to TRBJ1-4, with 9 nucleotides matching TRBD1. Germline CDR1 is MDHEN and CDR2 is SYDVKM. The CDR3 spans 14 residues. The ends lost 5 bases at V and 9 bases at J; junction bases unmatched: 7. CDR3 DNA sequence: TGTGCCAGCAGTATCGGGACAGGGTCAAAAAAACTGTTTTTT. It is translated as CASSIGTGSKKLFF.

This clone was counted a single time. The V and J genes are TRBV29-1 and TRBJ1-1; 9 bases fit TRBD1. J was trimmed by 10 bases and V by 5 bases; bases with no gene match: 8. From germline, CDR1 is SQVTM and CDR2 ANQGSEA. The CDR3 totals 12 residues. The CDR3 region has the DNA TGCAGCGTTCTAGTCCGGACAGGGGCAGCTTTCTTT. Its translation is CSVLVRTGAAFF.

The chain links TRBV28 to TRBJ1-2; the D gene is possibly TRBD1 (5 bases). Trimming pared 3 bases from V and 4 bases from J, leaving 12 bases between. Germline CDR1 is MDHEN and CDR2 is SYDVKM. CDR3 length equals 14 residues. The CDR3 protein is CASSLNAGIYGYTF. CDR3 nucleotide sequence: TGTGCCAGCAGTTTGAATGCAGGGATCTATGGCTACACCTTC.

The chain joins TRBV30 to TRBJ2-7; weak D call: TRBD2 (6 bases). Trimming stripped 5 bases from V and 7 bases from J, with 21 bases between. The CDR3 covers 14 residues. CDR1 is GTSNPN, CDR2 SVGIG, per germline (reference sequence). This CDR3 reads CAWAGTIRRGEQYF. CDR3 DNA sequence: TGTGCCTGGGCGGGGACGATTAGGCGCGGTGAGCAGTACTTC. The complete variable domain, with remaining parts taken from reference TRBV30 and TRBJ2-7, reads SQTIHQWPATLVQPVGSPLSLECTVEGTSNPNLYWYRQAAGRGLQLLFYSVGIGQISSEVPQNLSASRPQDRQFILSSKKLLLSDSGFYLCAWAGTIRRGEQYFGPGTRLTVT.

V usage is TRBV6-5 and J usage is TRBJ1-2, with D tentatively TRBD1 (5 bases). CDR3 size: 13 residues. The germline V and J ends were trimmed by 5 bases and 6 bases, with 13 bases remaining between them. Germline V gene sequence: CDR1 MNHEY, CDR2 SVGAGI. CDR3 protein: CASSPGRAHGYTF. In DNA form, the CDR3 reads TGTGCCAGCAGTCCGGGCAGGGCCCATGGCTACACCTTC.

The chain is built from TRBV5-4 and TRBJ2-3; D perhaps matches TRBD2 (7 bases). With 4 bases removed from V and 2 bases from J, the gap between germline ends came to 11 bases. The CDR3 runs 14 residues. Germline V gives CDR1 SGHNT, CDR2 YYREEE (reference sequence). CDR3 DNA: TGTGCCAGCAGCGCGGGGGCCACCACAGATACGCAGTATTTT. Amino acid sequence: CASSAGATTDTQYF.

The genes are TRBV28 and TRBJ2-7; possibly TRBD1 for D (5 bases). This CDR3 has 15 amino acids. The V and J ends lost 1 base and 5 bases respectively, with 15 bases between them. Germline lookup yields CDR1 MDHEN and CDR2 SYDVKM. The CDR3 region is CASSLSGYGVNEQYF. The CDR3 DNA follows: TGTGCCAGCAGTTTATCAGGGTACGGAGTCAACGAGCAGTACTTC.

The V call is TRBV7-9, the J call TRBJ1-1, with D perhaps matching TRBD1 (6 bases). The CDR3 is made up of 14 amino acids. Germline V gene data show CDR1 as SEHNR and CDR2 as FQNEAQ (reference sequence). The V and J ends lost 1 base and 5 bases respectively, with 11 bases between them. The CDR3, as DNA: TGTGCCAGCAGCTTAGTACAGGGAAGGACTGAAGCTTTCTTT. This codes for CASSLVQGRTEAFF.

This chain joins TRBV5-4 and TRBJ1-3; no clear D gene. The CDR3 is 14 residues long. Trimming took off 0 bases at V and 0 bases at J, with 4 bases between the two ends. The germline V gene encodes CDR1 SGHNT and CDR2 YYREEE (reference sequence). CDR3 coding DNA: TGTGCCAGCAGCTTGGCCGGCTCTGGAAACACCATATATTTT. Protein sequence: CASSLAGSGNTIYF.

The chain joins TRBV7-2 to TRBJ2-7; the match to TRBD1 covers 8 bases. This CDR3 has 15 amino acids. The germline CDR1 and CDR2 sequences are SGHTA and FQGNSA. V trimming: 7 bases; J trimming: 7 bases; junction bases outside the gene matches: 15. The DNA of the CDR3 is TGTGCCAGCATCCAAACGGGGCAGGGGGCGAGAGAGCAGTACTTC. Encoded protein: CASIQTGQGAREQYF.

The chain recombines TRBV6-5 with TRBJ2-5, with TRBD1 identical over 8 bases. The CDR3 covers 13 residues. CDR1 MNHEY and CDR2 SVGAGI come from the germline V gene. With 6 bases clipped from V and 5 bases from J, the junction kept 5 bases outside the gene matches. CDR3 bases: TGTGCCAGCAGCCAGGACAGGGATGAGACCCAGTACTTC. The encoded protein is CASSQDRDETQYF.

V and J are TRBV19 and TRBJ2-7, with D perhaps TRBD1 (6 bases). The CDR3 is 13 residues long. V was cut by 6 bases and J by 3 bases, with 12 bases left in between. Germline-derived CDR1 and CDR2 are LNHDA and SQIVND (reference sequence). Here the CDR3 reads CASRRQGSYEQYF. CDR3 coding DNA: TGTGCCAGTAGACGGCAGGGGAGCTACGAGCAGTACTTC.

V usage is TRBV30 and J usage is TRBJ1-2; no clear D. Trimming removed 5 bases at V and 8 bases at J, with 21 bases between. The germline gives CDR1 GTSNPN, CDR2 SVGIG (reference sequence). The CDR3 is made up of 14 amino acids. The CDR3 bases are TGTGCCTGGGATCGTCAAGCCGGGGTACGAGGCTACACCTTC. It specifies CAWDRQAGVRGYTF.